Given below is one TCR beta chain in context. Its cognate antigen is unknown. Sequenced material consisted of expressed TCRB transcripts (all of the isolated RNA was reverse transcribed). TCRdb's table, derived via immunoSEQ multiplex PCR, lists solely in-frame clones and lacks some. The table shows around 340,000 clones, with about a tenth occurring only once. This sample was included in a study of beta chain features in type 1 diabetes. Germline assignment: CDR1 MDHEN and CDR2 SYDVKM. The ends lost 5 bases at V and 9 bases at J; junction bases unmatched: 10. The CDR3 consists of 15 residues. Study-level results: Researchers reported that naive, central memory and Treg TCRB repertoires appeared more similar in patients than in healthy donors. Type 1 diabetes patients had moderately but significantly shorter TCRB CDR3s in all four CD4+ subsets.

The chain has TRBV28 and TRBJ2-1; 10 nucleotides agree with TRBD1. Material for sequencing was central memory CD4+ T cells from blood. This TCR was sampled from a man between 25 and 39 years old with type 1 diabetes. CDR3 DNA: TGTGCCAGCAGTGTAGGGACAGGGGCGGGCGGTGAGCAGTTCTTC. Encoded protein: CASSVGTGAGGEQFF.